Listed here is a single TCR beta chain. This specimen belongs to a study of T cell changes during pregnancy in multiple sclerosis. Here immunoSEQ multiplex PCR was the method, and the copy in TCRdb shows in-frame clones only, minus some. The sample yields about 80,000 clones, over 85% seen once. From germline, CDR1 is SNHLY and CDR2 FYNNEI. The junction had 6 bases not matched to a gene; V was cut back by 4 bases and J by 7 bases. This CDR3 is built from 14 residues. Source: CD4+ T cells from peripheral blood mononuclear cells, taken before pregnancy. The chain is built from TRBV2 and TRBJ2-1; 8 bases align to TRBD2. This receptor was identified in a female donor with multiple sclerosis, enrolled in a pregnancy study. CDR3 in amino acids: CASSGREVENEQFF. For the CDR3, the DNA is TGTGCCAGCAGTGGGCGGGAGGTTGAAAATGAGCAGTTCTTC. The full variable domain, rest sourced from reference TRBV2 and TRBJ2-1, is EPEVTQTPSHQVTQMGQEVILRCVPISNHLYFYWYRQILGQKVEFLVSFYNNEISEKSEIFDDQFSVERPDGSNFTLKIRSTKLEDSAMYFCASSGREVENEQFFGPGTRLTVL.